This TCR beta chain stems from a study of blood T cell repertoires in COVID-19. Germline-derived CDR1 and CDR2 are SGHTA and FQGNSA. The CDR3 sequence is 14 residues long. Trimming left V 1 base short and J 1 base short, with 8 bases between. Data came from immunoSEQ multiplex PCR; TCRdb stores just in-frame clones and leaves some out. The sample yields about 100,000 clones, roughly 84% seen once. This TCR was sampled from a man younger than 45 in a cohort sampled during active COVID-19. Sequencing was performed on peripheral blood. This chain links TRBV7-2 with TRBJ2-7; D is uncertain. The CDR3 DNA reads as TGTGCCAGCAGCTTAGGAGGTCGTTCCTACGAGCAGTACTTC. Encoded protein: CASSLGGRSYEQYF.